This T cell receptor beta chain was captured in a study of shared clonotypes between healthy human individuals. The germline V and J ends were trimmed by 3 bases and 2 bases, with 11 bases remaining between them. Germline assignment: CDR1 KGHSH and CDR2 LQKENI. This CDR3 contains 15 residues. This table comes from immunoSEQ multiplex PCR, and its TCRdb copy is limited to in-frame clones, with some not included. The data show about 1 million clones, around 74% seen once. V is TRBV18 and J is TRBJ1-3; no clear D. The sample comprised memory CD4+ T cells sorted from blood. Subset here: CD45RA-negative fraction. The receptor comes from a man younger than 35 in good health. The CDR3 region has the DNA TGTGCCAGCTCACCTAGTATGGGCCCTGGAAACACCATATATTTT. It translates to CASSPSMGPGNTIYF.